The 15 T cell receptor beta chains presented below share a single source sample, sequenced in a study of blood T cell repertoires in COVID-19. Clones were read by immunoSEQ multiplex PCR, and TCRdb kept only the in-frame ones, dropping some. Found here are more than 150,000 clones, around 81% of them singletons; the top ten hold approximately 12%. Sequenced material: peripheral blood. These receptors were taken from a woman older than 75 with COVID-19, enrolled during active disease.

The chain couples TRBV12-5 to TRBJ1-1; 8 nucleotides agree with TRBD1. Germline-derived CDR1 and CDR2 are LGHNT and FRNRAP. The CDR3 runs to 18 residues. V trimming: 2 bases; J trimming: 4 bases; junction bases outside the gene matches: 15. The CDR3 DNA reads TGTGCTAGTGGTTTGTTAGCAGGGGGCGCCGGTTTAGGCACTGAAGCTTTCTTT. Translating gives CASGLLAGGAGLGTEAFF.

The rearrangement joins TRBV11-2 to TRBJ1-6, with TRBD1 matching over 7 bases. The J segment lost 7 bases and the V segment lost 4 bases, leaving 7 bases of the junction unmatched. Germline CDR1 SGHAT, CDR2 FQNNGV. The length of the CDR3 is 15 residues. The CDR3 DNA reads TGTGCCAGCAGCTGGGGGACAGCGGGCAATTCACCCCTCCACTTT. It translates to CASSWGTAGNSPLHF.

CDR3 region: CASSLDSYEKLFF. In DNA, the CDR3 is TGTGCCAGCTCACTGGACAGCTACGAAAAACTGTTTTTT. This sequence joins TRBV18 and TRBJ1-4; D possibly corresponds to TRBD1 (6 bases). CDR1 is KGHSH and CDR2 is LQKENI in the germline V gene. The V end was cut by 4 bases, the J end by 8 bases, with 11 bases between. The length of the CDR3 is 13 residues.

The chain uses TRBV5-1 and TRBJ2-7, with D possibly TRBD2 on 5 matching bases. From germline, CDR1 is SGHRS and CDR2 YFSETQ. The CDR3 runs to 16 residues. With 4 bases removed from V and 2 bases from J, the gap between germline ends came to 19 bases. The CDR3 loop is CASSHRGPSDAYEQYF. Here the CDR3 DNA reads TGCGCCAGCAGCCACCGAGGGCCCAGCGACGCCTACGAGCAGTACTTC.

This sequence joins TRBV5-1 and TRBJ2-5; a weak D match, TRBD1 (5 bases). Trimming stripped 0 bases from V and 9 bases from J, with 18 bases between. Per germline, CDR1 SGHRS and CDR2 YFSETQ. The CDR3 runs to 15 residues. The CDR3: CASSLEAGPRRAQYF. The CDR3 DNA reads as TGCGCCAGCAGCTTGGAGGCAGGGCCGCGGAGAGCCCAGTACTTC. The full variable domain, its missing parts supplied by reference TRBV5-1 and TRBJ2-5, is KAGVTQTPRYLIKTRGQQVTLSCSPISGHRSVSWYQQTPGQGLQFLFEYFSETQRNKGNFPGRFSGRQFSNSRSEMNVSTLELGDSALYLCASSLEAGPRRAQYFGPGTRLLVL.

The chain is built from TRBV19 and TRBJ2-5; 9 nucleotides line up with TRBD1. The CDR3 spans 14 residues. Trimming at V came to 8 bases and at J to 2 bases, leaving 6 bases not matched to a gene. From germline, CDR1 is LNHDA and CDR2 SQIVND (reference sequence). Written as DNA, the CDR3 is TGTGCCAGTCGGGCGGGGACAGGGCAAGAGACCCAGTACTTC. Protein: CASRAGTGQETQYF.

The genes are TRBV3-1 (or the pseudogene TRBV3-2) and TRBJ2-5; tentative D call: TRBD2 (6 bases). The CDR3 consists of 14 residues. CDR1 LGHDT and CDR2 YNNKEL come from the germline V gene (reference sequence). V lost 5 bases and J lost 5, with 15 bases in between. The CDR3 DNA sequence: TGTGCCAGCAGCGCCTTGTACGGGACTGAGACCCAGTACTTC. As protein: CASSALYGTETQYF.

J is TRBJ1-2 and V is TRBV5-5; 8 bases match TRBD1. The CDR3 covers 17 residues. Germline V lookup: CDR1 SGHKS, CDR2 YYEKEE (reference sequence). V shed 1 base and J 0 bases; nucleotides not matched to a gene: 8. This chain's CDR3 is CASSLSGRGPPNYGYTF. DNA of the CDR3: TGTGCCAGCAGCTTGAGTGGCAGGGGGCCTCCTAACTATGGCTACACCTTC.

The rearrangement joins TRBV2 to TRBJ2-3; D is ambiguous. Germline CDR1 SNHLY, CDR2 FYNNEI. CDR3 length: 13 amino acids. Trimming pared 3 bases from V and 3 bases from J, leaving 7 bases between. The CDR3 here is CASSDARTDTQYF. In DNA form, the CDR3 reads TGTGCCAGCAGTGATGCTAGAACAGATACGCAGTATTTT.

This clone has just one count. V is TRBV12-5 and J is TRBJ2-7; 8 bases are a match to TRBD1. The CDR3 loop spans 12 amino acids. Per germline, CDR1 LGHNT and CDR2 FRNRAP. V gave up 6 bases and J gave up 7 bases; unmatched junction bases: 5. CDR3 protein: CASGPTGDEQYF. The CDR3, as DNA: TGTGCTAGTGGCCCGACAGGGGATGAGCAGTACTTC.

This clone was counted ten times or more. The rearrangement uses TRBV3-1 (or the pseudogene TRBV3-2) and TRBJ2-7; 7 nucleotides align to TRBD2. The CDR3 is made up of 13 amino acids. Germline CDR1 reads LGHDT; CDR2 reads YNNKEL (reference sequence). The V segment lost 4 bases and the J segment 5 bases; nucleotides outside the gene matches: 5. CDR3 region: CASSLGGGNEQYF. The CDR3 DNA reads as TGTGCCAGCAGCCTGGGGGGAGGGAACGAGCAGTACTTC.

V usage is TRBV12-5 and J usage is TRBJ2-1; D possibly corresponds to TRBD2 (5 bases). Germline V CDR1 and CDR2: LGHNT, FRNRAP. Trimming shortened V by 0 bases and J by 0 bases, and 9 bases separated the two germline ends. The CDR3 runs 16 residues. The CDR3 DNA reads as TGTGCTAGTGGTTTGGTACAAGGGAGCTCCTACAATGAGCAGTTCTTC. Translated, it gives CASGLVQGSSYNEQFF.

The V and J genes are TRBV28 and TRBJ2-7; 13 bases line up with TRBD2. The CDR3 is made up of 14 amino acids. Unmatched junction bases numbered 4, after V lost 8 bases and J lost 3 bases. CDR1 is MDHEN and CDR2 is SYDVKM in the germline V gene. The CDR3 region is CASRTSGSVYEQYF. The CDR3 DNA is TGTGCCAGCCGGACTAGCGGGAGTGTCTACGAGCAGTACTTC.

The V gene is TRBV7-2, the J gene TRBJ2-1; no definite D call. The CDR3 has 11 amino acids. CDR1 is SGHTA and CDR2 is FQGNSA in the germline V gene. Trimming took 4 bases from V and 16 from J, leaving 14 bases between them. CDR3 DNA: TGTGCCAGCAGCTCTAGTTTTTTTACATTCTTC. It translates to CASSSSFFTFF. Using reference TRBV7-2 and TRBJ2-1 for the parts outside the CDR3, the full variable domain is GAGVSQSPSNKVTEKGKDVELRCDPISGHTALYWYRQSLGQGLEFLIYFQGNSAPDKSGLPSDRFSAERTGGSVSTLTIQRTQQEDSAVYLCASSSSFFTFFGPGTRLTVL.

This chain joins TRBV5-1 and TRBJ2-3; 8 bases agree with TRBD2. The CDR3 length is 15 residues. J lost 0 bases, V lost 4 bases, and 4 bases had no gene match. In germline, CDR1 is SGHRS, CDR2 YFSETQ. In DNA form, the CDR3 reads TGCGCCAGCAGCCTTAGCGGGGCTAGCACAGATACGCAGTATTTT. Translating gives CASSLSGASTDTQYF.